The 27 T cell receptor beta chains presented below share a single source sample, sequenced in a study of T cells in Graves' hyperthyroidism and ophthalmopathy. Amplified TCR beta CDR3 regions derived from RNA transcripts. RT-PCR in the first round (using the HTBI primer set) targeted the TCR CDR3. One entry per CDR3 protein results from TCRdb running MiXCR on the multiplex PCR reads. Of roughly 500,000 distinct CDR3 sequences in the sample, around 42% are singletons; the top ten hold around 20%. Sequences were obtained from peripheral blood or thyroid tissue (not recorded which). These receptors originate from an adult woman with Graves' disease, either hyperthyroidism or ophthalmopathy (not recorded which).

J is TRBJ1-1 and V is TRBV10-3; a weak D match, TRBD1 (5 bases). Germline loops: CDR1 ENHRY, CDR2 SYGVKD. This CDR3 region has 14 residues. Trimming took 5 bases from V and 7 from J, leaving 17 bases between them. The CDR3, as DNA: TGTGCCATCAGTTCGGCAGGGAGTTTGAGTGAAGCTTTCTTT. It is translated as CAISSAGSLSEAFF.

This clonotype was detected ten times or more. The V gene is TRBV12-3 or TRBV12-4, the J gene TRBJ2-7; D perhaps matches TRBD1 (6 bases). This CDR3 contains 14 residues. Deletions cut 6 bases from V and 2 bases from J, with 14 bases between. CDR3 region: CASSTWDNPYEQYF. CDR3 nucleotides: TGTGCCAGCAGCACCTGGGACAACCCCTACGAGCAGTACTTC.

The chain joins TRBV20-1 to TRBJ2-7, with TRBD2 matching over 9 bases. Per germline, CDR1 DFQATT and CDR2 SNEGSKA (reference sequence). The CDR3 is made up of 11 amino acids. With V trimmed by 7 bases and J by 6 bases, 4 bases remained unmatched. CDR3 residues: CSVAGVFEQYF. Written as DNA, the CDR3 is TGCAGTGTAGCGGGAGTTTTCGAGCAGTACTTC.

The V call is TRBV5-6, the J call TRBJ1-2, with D perhaps matching TRBD1 (5 bases). The CDR3 has 12 amino acids. Trimming took off 1 base at V and 12 bases at J, with 13 bases between the two ends. The V gene's germline CDR1 is SGHDT and CDR2 YYEEEE. CDR3 coding DNA: TGTGCCAGCAGCTTGAGGGGCGCTGGAAACACCTTC. It codes for CASSLRGAGNTF.

This CDR3 reads CSVGAGQETQHF. CDR3 DNA sequence: TGCAGCGTGGGAGCGGGGCAAGAGACCCAGCATTTT. This chain links TRBV29-1 with TRBJ1-5, with a tentative D call TRBD1 (5 bases). The CDR3 totals 12 residues. The V and J ends lost 6 bases and 11 bases respectively, with 17 bases between them. Germline CDR1 is SQVTM and CDR2 is ANQGSEA.

This chain joins TRBV11-2 and TRBJ2-5, with 13 bases fitting TRBD2. This CDR3 comprises 15 residues. The V and J ends lost 5 bases and 4 bases, in that order; junction bases with no gene match: 4. Germline V lookup: CDR1 SGHAT, CDR2 FQNNGV. CDR3 region: CASSIGLAGAETQYF. CDR3 DNA sequence: TGTGCCAGCAGCATAGGACTAGCGGGAGCAGAGACCCAGTACTTC.

This clonotype appeared a few times. The chain's CDR3 is CASSAWGLAGETQYF. In DNA form, the CDR3 reads TGCGCCAGCAGCGCCTGGGGACTAGCGGGAGAGACCCAGTACTTC. The V call is TRBV5-1, the J call TRBJ2-5, with 12 nucleotides matching TRBD2. V lost 4 bases and J lost 4; bases outside the gene matches: 5. The CDR3 is made up of 15 amino acids. Germline CDR1 and CDR2: SGHRS and YFSETQ.

The CDR3 DNA reads as TGCGCCAGCAGCTACCGGGACAGGGGAAGTCAGCCCCAGCATTTT. Its protein is CASSYRDRGSQPQHF. This chain joins TRBV5-1 and TRBJ1-5, with 10 bases that match TRBD1. Germline CDR1 and CDR2: SGHRS and YFSETQ. The CDR3 covers 15 residues. The junction had 6 bases not matched to a gene; V was cut back by 3 bases and J by 6 bases.

The genes are TRBV12-3 or TRBV12-4 and TRBJ2-5; D might be TRBD1 (5 bases). The V gene lost 3 bases and the J gene lost 7 bases, with 15 bases spanning the gap. This CDR3 contains 14 residues. CDR3 nucleotide sequence: TGTGCCAGCAGTTTCCCAGGGCCTAAAGGGACCCAGTACTTC. Translation: CASSFPGPKGTQYF.

This clonotype was observed a single time. The germline gene is not matched at one end of the junction; a read error may be the cause. This chain's CDR3 is CASSLAWGASNEQYF. CDR3 nucleotides: TGCGCCAGCAGCTTAGCCTGGGGGGCGAGCAACGAGCAGTACTTC. The genes are TRBV7-8 and TRBJ2-7, with D perhaps matching TRBD1 or TRBD2 (6 bases each). CDR3 size: 15 residues. From germline, CDR1 is SGHVS and CDR2 FQNEAQ.

The rearrangement links TRBV24-1 to TRBJ1-2, with TRBD1 identical over 7 bases. The junction had 2 bases not matched to a gene; V was cut back by 3 bases and J by 8 bases. The CDR3 contains 12 residues. In germline, CDR1 is KGHDR, CDR2 SFDVKD. In DNA form, the CDR3 reads TGTGCCACCAGTGATCCGACAGGGGGCTACACCTTC. Its protein product is CATSDPTGGYTF.

This sequence joins TRBV7-9 and TRBJ2-3, with D possibly being TRBD1 or TRBD2 (6 bases each). The V and J ends lost 1 base and 0 bases respectively, with 14 bases between them. Germline values: CDR1 SEHNR, CDR2 FQNEAQ (reference sequence). The CDR3 length is 17 residues. This CDR3 is CASSLGLQGLSTDTQYF. CDR3 in DNA: TGTGCCAGCAGCTTAGGCCTACAGGGACTTAGCACAGATACGCAGTATTTT. Using reference TRBV7-9 and TRBJ2-3 for the parts outside the CDR3, the full variable domain is DTGVSQNPRHKITKRGQNVTFRCDPISEHNRLYWYRQTLGQGPEFLTYFQNEAQLEKSRLLSDRFSAERPKGSFSTLEIQRTEQGDSAMYLCASSLGLQGLSTDTQYFGPGTRLTVL.

This clonotype was detected many times. This rearrangement joins TRBV10-3 to TRBJ1-1, with 7 bases aligning to TRBD1. The CDR3 length is 13 residues. The germline V gene has CDR1 ENHRY and CDR2 SYGVKD. CDR3 DNA sequence: TGTGCTACTGGACAGGAGATGAACACTGAAGCTTTCTTT. Its translation: CATGQEMNTEAFF.

This clonotype was detected only once. This sequence joins TRBV10-2 and TRBJ1-1, with D uncertain. The CDR3 runs 13 residues. Per germline, CDR1 WSHSY and CDR2 SAAADI. V shed 3 bases and J shed 0 bases, with 5 bases lying between them. DNA for the CDR3: TGCGCCAGCAGTGAATACATGAACACTGAAGCTTTCTTT. Amino acid sequence: CASSEYMNTEAFF.

This rearrangement joins TRBV5-1 to TRBJ2-2; D gene unclear. With 5 bases removed from V and 7 bases from J, the gap between germline ends came to 18 bases. CDR3 length: 15 residues. Germline-derived CDR1 and CDR2 are SGHRS and YFSETQ. CDR3 in amino acids: CASSTSEGQVGELFF. The CDR3, as DNA: TGCGCCAGCAGTACCTCAGAAGGGCAGGTCGGGGAGCTGTTTTTT.

The V call is TRBV7-2, the J call TRBJ1-2, with a weak D call TRBD1 (6 bases). Germline V gene sequence: CDR1 SGHTA, CDR2 FQGNSA. Deletions cut 5 bases from V and 6 bases from J, with 19 bases between. CDR3 length: 15 amino acids. DNA for the CDR3: TGTGCCAGCAGCAACAGGGAACCGGGGGCTAATGGCTACACCTTC. Translated: CASSNREPGANGYTF.

This clonotype was found many times. A junction boundary mismatches the germline segment, possibly from a read error. This chain joins TRBV6-1 and TRBJ2-7; weak D call: TRBD2 (5 bases). CDR3 size: 10 residues. Germline V gives CDR1 MNHNS, CDR2 SASEGT. CDR3 amino acids: CASSDYGQYF. The CDR3, as DNA: TGTGCCAGCAGCGACTACGGGCAGTACTTC.

This clonotype was seen repeatedly, ten times or more. The chain is built from TRBV10-3 and TRBJ2-7; D remains ambiguous. CDR1 is ENHRY, CDR2 SYGVKD, per germline. The CDR3 sequence is 14 residues long. The ends were cut back, 3 bases at V and 1 base at J, with 10 bases in the middle. The chain's CDR3 is CAISENGRSYEQYF. The CDR3 DNA follows: TGTGCCATCAGTGAAAACGGACGATCCTACGAGCAGTACTTC.

There are many counts of this clonotype. The chain joins TRBV5-1 to TRBJ2-5; 7 positions match TRBD1. With 1 base clipped from V and 7 bases from J, the junction kept 7 bases outside the gene matches. This CDR3 spans 14 amino acids. Germline lookup yields CDR1 SGHRS and CDR2 YFSETQ. CDR3 coding DNA: TGCGCCAGCAGCTTGCCCACAGGGGACGGGACCCAGTACTTC. This translates into CASSLPTGDGTQYF.

Of note for this clonotype: This may stem from a read error, because a much larger clone lies one nucleotide away. The chain couples TRBV3-1 to TRBJ1-2, with D possibly being TRBD1 (5 bases). The CDR3 has 14 residues. Trimming shortened V by 0 bases and J by 5 bases, and 10 bases separated the two germline ends. Germline V gene data show CDR1 as LGHDT and CDR2 as YNNKEL (reference sequence). The CDR3 loop reads CASSQDSRVYGYTF. Here the CDR3 DNA reads TGTGCCAGCAGCCAAGACAGCAGGGTGTATGGCTACACCTTC. Supplemented by reference TRBV3-1 and TRBJ1-2, the full variable domain reads DTAVSQTPKYLVTQMGNDKSIKCEQNLGHDTMYWYKQDSKKFLKIMFSYNNKELIINETVPNRFSPKSPDKAHLNLHINSLELGDSAVYFCASSQDSRVYGYTFGSGTRLTVV.

The CDR3 coding sequence is TGTGCCAGCAGCTTAGCGCGGGGCAGGGACACTGAAGCTTTCTTT. Translated, it gives CASSLARGRDTEAFF. This chain links TRBV7-9 with TRBJ1-1; TRBD1 is a possible D gene (5 bases). Germline V gene sequence: CDR1 SEHNR, CDR2 FQNEAQ (reference sequence). V shed 0 bases and J shed 3 bases, with 11 bases lying between them. The CDR3 is 15 residues long.

The genes are TRBV19 and TRBJ1-1; TRBD1 is a possible D gene (6 bases). V gave up 7 bases and J gave up 1 base, with 19 bases separating them. The CDR3 loop spans 16 amino acids. CDR1 LNHDA and CDR2 SQIVND come from the germline V gene (reference sequence). CDR3 protein: CASTRGGMRPNTEAFF. The CDR3 coding sequence is TGTGCCAGTACAAGGGGGGGAATGCGCCCGAACACTGAAGCTTTCTTT.

This clonotype was seen repeatedly, ten times or more. The chain recombines TRBV28 with TRBJ2-5; D remains unclear. Trimming removed 5 bases from V and 5 bases from J, with 24 bases in between. Germline V gene lookup returns CDR1 MDHEN and CDR2 SYDVKM. The CDR3 consists of 17 residues. The CDR3 sequence: CASSPNSLGRPRETQYF. CDR3 DNA: TGTGCCAGCAGTCCAAACTCCCTTGGACGTCCCCGGGAGACCCAGTACTTC. The full variable domain, rest sourced from reference TRBV28 and TRBJ2-5, is DVKVTQSSRYLVKRTGEKVFLECVQDMDHENMFWYRQDPGLGLRLIYFSYDVKMKEKGDIPEGYSVSREKKERFSLILESASTNQTSMYLCASSPNSLGRPRETQYFGPGTRLLVL.

This rearrangement joins TRBV24-1 to TRBJ1-1; D may be TRBD1 (6 bases). Germline V gene data show CDR1 as KGHDR and CDR2 as SFDVKD. There are 14 residues in the CDR3. Deletions cut 7 bases from V and 4 bases from J, with 15 bases between. Written as DNA, the CDR3 is TGTGCCACCAGGGCGCAGGGGAGGGGCACTGAAGCTTTCTTT. Translated: CATRAQGRGTEAFF.

This clonotype has only a few counts. The V gene is TRBV29-1, the J gene TRBJ2-2, with D unresolved. V lost 4 bases and J 1 base, leaving 13 bases between the germline ends. Germline CDR1 is SQVTM and CDR2 is ANQGSEA. The CDR3 loop spans 15 amino acids. The CDR3 loop is CSVVLTSRNTGELFF. For the CDR3, the DNA is TGCAGCGTTGTTCTCACCAGCCGGAACACCGGGGAGCTGTTTTTT.

This clonotype was counted a few times. The chain recombines TRBV7-2 with TRBJ2-7; tentatively, D is TRBD1 or TRBD2 (5 bases each). The CDR3 sequence is 14 residues long. CDR1 is SGHTA and CDR2 is FQGNSA in the germline V gene. The germline V and J ends were trimmed by 3 bases and 1 base, with 10 bases remaining between them. CDR3 DNA sequence: TGTGCCAGCAGCTTGGAGCGGACATCCTACGAGCAGTACTTC. Translating it yields CASSLERTSYEQYF. The full variable domain, its missing parts supplied by reference TRBV7-2 and TRBJ2-7, is GAGVSQSPSNKVTEKGKDVELRCDPISGHTALYWYRQSLGQGLEFLIYFQGNSAPDKSGLPSDRFSAERTGGSVSTLTIQRTQQEDSAVYLCASSLERTSYEQYFGPGTRLTVT.

The table lists this clonotype with many counts. The V call is TRBV19, the J call TRBJ1-5; D is unclear. Trimming shortened V by 3 bases and J by 3 bases, and 6 bases separated the two germline ends. This CDR3 is built from 13 residues. Germline CDR1 reads LNHDA; CDR2 reads SQIVND (reference sequence). The CDR3 spells CASSMQSNQPQHF. Here the CDR3 DNA reads TGTGCCAGTAGTATGCAGTCCAATCAGCCCCAGCATTTT. The whole variable domain, filled in from reference TRBV19 and TRBJ1-5, reads DGGITQSPKYLFRKEGQNVTLSCEQNLNHDAMYWYRQDPGQGLRLIYYSQIVNDFQKGDIAEGYSVSREKKESFPLTVTSAQKNPTAFYLCASSMQSNQPQHFGDGTRLSIL.